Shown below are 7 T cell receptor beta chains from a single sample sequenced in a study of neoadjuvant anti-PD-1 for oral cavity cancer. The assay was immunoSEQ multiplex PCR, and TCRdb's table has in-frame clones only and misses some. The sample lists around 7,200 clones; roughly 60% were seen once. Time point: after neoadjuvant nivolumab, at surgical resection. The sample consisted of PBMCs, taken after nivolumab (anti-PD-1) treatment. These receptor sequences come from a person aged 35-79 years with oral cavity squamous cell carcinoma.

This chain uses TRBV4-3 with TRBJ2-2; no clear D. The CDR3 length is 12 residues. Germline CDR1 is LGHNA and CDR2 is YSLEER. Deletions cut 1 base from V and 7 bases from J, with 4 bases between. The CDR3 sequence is CASSQVYGELFF. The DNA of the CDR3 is TGCGCCAGCAGCCAAGTATACGGGGAGCTGTTTTTT.

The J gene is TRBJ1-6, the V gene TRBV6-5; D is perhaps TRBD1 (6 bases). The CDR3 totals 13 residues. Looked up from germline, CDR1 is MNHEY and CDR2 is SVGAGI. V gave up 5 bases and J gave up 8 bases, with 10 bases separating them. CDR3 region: CASSNREDSPLHF. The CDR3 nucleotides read TGTGCCAGCAGTAACAGGGAGGATTCACCCCTCCACTTT.

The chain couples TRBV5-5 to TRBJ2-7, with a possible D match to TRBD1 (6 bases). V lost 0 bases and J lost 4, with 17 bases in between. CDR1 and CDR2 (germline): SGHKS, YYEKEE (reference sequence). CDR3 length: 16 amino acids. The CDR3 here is CASSLGSTGIKYEQYF. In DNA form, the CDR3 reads TGTGCCAGCAGCTTGGGGAGCACAGGGATCAAGTACGAGCAGTACTTC.

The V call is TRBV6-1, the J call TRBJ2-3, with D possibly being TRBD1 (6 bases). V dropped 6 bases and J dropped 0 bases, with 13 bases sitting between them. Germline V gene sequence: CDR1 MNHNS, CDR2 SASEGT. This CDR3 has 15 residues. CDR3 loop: CASSVDRQSTDTQYF. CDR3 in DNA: TGTGCCAGCAGCGTGGACAGACAAAGCACAGATACGCAGTATTTT.

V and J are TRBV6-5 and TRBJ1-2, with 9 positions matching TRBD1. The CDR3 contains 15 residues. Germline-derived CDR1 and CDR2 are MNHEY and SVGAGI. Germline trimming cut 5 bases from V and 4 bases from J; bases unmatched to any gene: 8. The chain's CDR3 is CASSGTGTVPYGYTF. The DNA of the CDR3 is TGTGCCAGCAGTGGGACAGGGACGGTACCCTATGGCTACACCTTC.

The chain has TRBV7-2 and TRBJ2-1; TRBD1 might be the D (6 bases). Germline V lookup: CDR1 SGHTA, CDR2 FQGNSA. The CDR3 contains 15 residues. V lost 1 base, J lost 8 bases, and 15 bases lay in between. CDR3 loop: CASSLGPGHFYEQFF. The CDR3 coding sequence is TGTGCCAGCAGCTTAGGTCCGGGACACTTCTATGAGCAGTTCTTC.

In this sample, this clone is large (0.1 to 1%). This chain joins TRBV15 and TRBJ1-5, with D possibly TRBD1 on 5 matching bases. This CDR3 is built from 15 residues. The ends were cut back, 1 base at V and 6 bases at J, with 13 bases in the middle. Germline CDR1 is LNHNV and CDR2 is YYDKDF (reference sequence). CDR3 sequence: CATSRGTEGSQPQHF. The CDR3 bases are TGTGCCACCAGCAGAGGCACTGAGGGGAGTCAGCCCCAGCATTTT.